A single sample is the source of the 22 T cell receptor beta chains below, sequenced in a study of technical replicates of blood from several donors. The data were produced by immunoSEQ multiplex PCR, yet TCRdb's version contains in-frame clones alone and is incomplete. The table lists under 95,000 clones, roughly 96% of them singletons, with over 0.2% in the top ten. Sequencing was performed on T cells isolated from PBMCs. Receptors were obtained from a human donor in good health.

V and J are TRBV5-4 and TRBJ2-1, with 9 nucleotides matching TRBD2. After removal of 4 bases from V and 7 bases from J, the junction contained 18 bases not matched to a gene. The CDR3 is made up of 18 amino acids. The germline gives CDR1 SGHNT, CDR2 YYREEE (reference sequence). Written as DNA, the CDR3 is TGTGCCAGCAGCCCCGCGGGCGGGGGGGGACCCCGGCCGAATGAGCAGTTCTTC. Translating it yields CASSPAGGGGPRPNEQFF. The entire variable domain, with the rest obtained from reference TRBV5-4 and TRBJ2-1, is as follows: ETGVTQSPTHLIKTRGQQVTLRCSSQSGHNTVSWYQQALGQGPQFIFQYYREEENGRGNFPPRFSGLQFPNYSSELNVNALELDDSALYLCASSPAGGGGPRPNEQFFGPGTRLTVL.

The chain joins TRBV6-1 to TRBJ2-3; 11 nucleotides align to TRBD2. With V trimmed by 5 bases and J by 8 bases, 9 bases remained unmatched. Germline values: CDR1 MNHNS, CDR2 SASEGT. The length of the CDR3 is 15 residues. CDR3 nucleotides: TGTGCCAGCAGTCGGACTAGCGGGCAACTCGGTACGCAGTATTTT. Its translation: CASSRTSGQLGTQYF.

The rearrangement links TRBV11-2 to TRBJ1-2; D call uncertain. The CDR3 covers 15 residues. Trimming cost V 1 base and J 6 bases, with 15 bases left between them. CDR1 is SGHAT and CDR2 is FQNNGV in the germline V gene. The CDR3 is CASSLAPRRVDGYTF. CDR3 nucleotides: TGTGCCAGCAGCTTAGCACCGAGACGGGTTGATGGCTACACCTTC.

This clone was counted once. The V gene is TRBV2, the J gene TRBJ2-1, with 7 bases fitting TRBD1. The J segment lost 2 bases and the V segment lost 6 bases, leaving 10 bases of the junction unmatched. This CDR3 spans 16 amino acids. CDR1 and CDR2 from the germline V gene are SNHLY and FYNNEI. CDR3: CASSDRDRRTYNEQFF. The CDR3 nucleotides read TGTGCCAGCAGCGATCGGGACAGACGGACCTACAATGAGCAGTTCTTC.

This clone is a singleton in its sample. The rearrangement joins TRBV19 to TRBJ2-1; the D is unclear. V was clipped by 6 bases and J by 1 base, with 13 bases between them. The V gene's germline CDR1 is LNHDA and CDR2 SQIVND (reference sequence). This CDR3 spans 15 amino acids. This CDR3 is CASRPSDWSYNEQFF. In nucleotides, the CDR3 is TGTGCCAGTAGACCCAGTGATTGGTCCTACAATGAGCAGTTCTTC.

V gene TRBV19 combines with J gene TRBJ2-1, with 9 bases lining up with TRBD2. V trimming: 4 bases; J trimming: 2 bases; junction bases outside the gene matches: 9. CDR3 length equals 17 residues. Germline V gives CDR1 LNHDA, CDR2 SQIVND (reference sequence). CDR3 residues: CASSNGGGAWAYNEQFF. The CDR3 bases are TGTGCCAGTAGTAATGGCGGGGGGGCCTGGGCCTACAATGAGCAGTTCTTC.

The V gene is TRBV7-2, the J gene TRBJ2-7, with TRBD2 matching 9 bases. CDR1 SGHTA and CDR2 FQGNSA come from the germline V gene. With V trimmed by 1 base and J by 7 bases, 8 bases remained unmatched. The CDR3 has 15 residues. The CDR3 DNA sequence: TGTGCCAGCAGCTTAGTGCGCGGGAGGGCCCGGGAGCAGTACTTC. It is translated as CASSLVRGRAREQYF. The entire variable domain, with the rest obtained from reference TRBV7-2 and TRBJ2-7, is as follows: GAGVSQSPSNKVTEKGKDVELRCDPISGHTALYWYRQSLGQGLEFLIYFQGNSAPDKSGLPSDRFSAERTGGSVSTLTIQRTQQEDSAVYLCASSLVRGRAREQYFGPGTRLTVT.

The CDR3 loop is CASSLDGGPITYEQYF. The CDR3 region has the DNA TGTGCCAGCAGCTTAGATGGGGGCCCTATTACCTACGAGCAGTACTTC. The chain employs TRBV11-3 and TRBJ2-7, with a weak D call TRBD1 (6 bases). The length of the CDR3 is 16 residues. V lost 0 bases and J 2 bases, leaving 14 bases between the germline ends. Per the germline V gene, CDR1 is SGHNT and CDR2 is YENEEA. Supplemented by reference TRBV11-3 and TRBJ2-7, the full variable domain reads EAGVVQSPRYKIIEKKQPVAFWCNPISGHNTLYWYLQNLGQGPELLIRYENEEAVDDSQLPKDRFSAERLKGVDSTLKIQPAELGDSAVYLCASSLDGGPITYEQYFGPGTRLTVT.

For the CDR3, the DNA is TGTGCCAGCAGCGTAGTTAGCGGGGGGTGGAATGAGCAGTTCTTC. Protein: CASSVVSGGWNEQFF. V gene TRBV9 combines with J gene TRBJ2-1, with 10 bases fitting TRBD2. J was trimmed by 7 bases and V by 0 bases; bases with no gene match: 4. The CDR3 spans 15 residues. CDR1 and CDR2 (germline): SGDLS, YYNGEE.

V is TRBV7-3 and J is TRBJ2-5; 9 nucleotides align to TRBD1. This CDR3 is built from 13 residues. Germline V gene sequence: CDR1 SGHTA, CDR2 FQGTGA. After removal of 4 bases from V and 7 bases from J, the junction contained 4 bases not matched to a gene. CDR3 in amino acids: CASSSGQGTTQYF. CDR3 DNA sequence: TGTGCCAGCAGCTCCGGACAGGGGACGACCCAGTACTTC.

The chain has TRBV14 and TRBJ2-2, with 8 bases identical to TRBD2. This CDR3 comprises 20 residues. Germline V gives CDR1 SGHDN, CDR2 FVKESK. Losses at the gene ends were 0 bases for V and 4 bases for J; bases not matched to a gene: 16. In DNA form, the CDR3 reads TGTGCCAGCAGCCAAGACCTTTTCAGGACGGGAGGGTGGAGCACCGGGGAGCTGTTTTTT. Protein sequence: CASSQDLFRTGGWSTGELFF.

In its sample, this clone was seen once. This chain links TRBV9 with TRBJ1-3; 9 bases agree with TRBD1. Germline values: CDR1 SGDLS, CDR2 YYNGEE. The CDR3 contains 19 residues. Trimming took 3 bases from V and 0 from J; bases not matched to a gene: 13. CDR3 in amino acids: CASSGRDRDNTDSGNTIYF. CDR3 sequence (DNA): TGTGCCAGCAGCGGACGGGACAGGGACAATACCGACTCTGGAAACACCATATATTTT.

V is TRBV2 and J is TRBJ2-7; 8 positions agree with TRBD2. This CDR3 region has 18 residues. J gave up 0 bases and V 7 bases, and 17 bases lay outside the gene matches. Germline CDR1 is SNHLY and CDR2 is FYNNEI. The CDR3 sequence is CASIPPGGGRTSSYEQYF. The CDR3 DNA reads as TGTGCCAGCATTCCCCCGGGCGGGGGGCGCACGAGCTCCTACGAGCAGTACTTC. The entire variable domain, with the rest obtained from reference TRBV2 and TRBJ2-7, is as follows: EPEVTQTPSHQVTQMGQEVILRCVPISNHLYFYWYRQILGQKVEFLVSFYNNEISEKSEIFDDQFSVERPDGSNFTLKIRSTKLEDSAMYFCASIPPGGGRTSSYEQYFGPGTRLTVT.

V is TRBV5-1 and J is TRBJ2-1; TRBD1 matches 7 bases. V lost 4 bases to trimming and J lost 4 bases; unmatched junction nucleotides: 11. This CDR3 comprises 16 residues. The germline V gene encodes CDR1 SGHRS and CDR2 YFSETQ. CDR3 sequence reads: CASSPAGTDGYNEQFF. CDR3 nucleotides: TGCGCCAGCAGCCCGGCCGGGACAGATGGATACAATGAGCAGTTCTTC.

This sequence joins TRBV6-5 and TRBJ2-1, with D hard to call. The CDR3 runs 13 residues. From germline, CDR1 is MNHEY and CDR2 SVGAGI. The V gene lost 6 bases and the J gene lost 10 bases, with 16 bases spanning the gap. CDR3 coding DNA: TGTGCCAGCAGGCAAATTGTCGCGGCGGAGCAGTTCTTC. This encodes CASRQIVAAEQFF.

This clone has a single count. The V gene is TRBV14, the J gene TRBJ1-2; 9 bases map to TRBD1. Germline lookup yields CDR1 SGHDN and CDR2 FVKESK. CDR3 length: 14 residues. Trimming cost V 1 base and J 12 bases; bases outside gene matches: 9. The CDR3 sequence: CASSQGTGTGSNTF. The DNA for the CDR3 is TGTGCCAGCAGCCAAGGGACCGGGACAGGGTCTAACACCTTC.

In the case of this clone: The junction shows a germline mismatch at one end, possibly a read error. The chain joins TRBV5-1 to TRBJ2-1; the D gene is possibly TRBD1 (6 bases). Germline lookup yields CDR1 SGHRS and CDR2 YFSETQ. The CDR3 extends over 13 amino acids. The CDR3 DNA sequence: TGCGCCAGCAGCCCGGAAGTGGGGGCCCGCGCAGTCTTC. Protein: CASSPEVGARAVF.

The CDR3 sequence: CASSRDRVNGELFF. CDR3 DNA: TGTGCCAGCAGCCGGGACAGGGTTAACGGGGAGCTGTTTTTT. The chain uses TRBV6-6 and TRBJ2-2; 9 bases fit TRBD1. The ends lost 6 bases at V and 7 bases at J; junction bases unmatched: 6. The length of the CDR3 is 14 residues. The germline CDR1 and CDR2 sequences are MNHNY and SVGAGI (reference sequence).

The chain carries TRBV5-1 and TRBJ2-1; 8 positions agree with TRBD2. The germline V gene has CDR1 SGHRS and CDR2 YFSETQ. This CDR3 has 15 residues. V trimming: 4 bases; J trimming: 6 bases; junction bases outside the gene matches: 9. The CDR3 sequence: CASSPGRAEINEQFF. For the CDR3, the DNA is TGCGCCAGCAGCCCCGGGAGGGCAGAAATCAATGAGCAGTTCTTC.

V gene TRBV9 combines with J gene TRBJ1-1, with a possible D match to TRBD1 (5 bases). Trimming pared 1 base from V and 5 bases from J, leaving 12 bases between. This CDR3 has 14 amino acids. Germline CDR1 is SGDLS and CDR2 is YYNGEE. The CDR3 DNA reads as TGTGCCAGCAGCGTATATGGGGGGGGTACTGAAGCTTTCTTT. Translation gives CASSVYGGGTEAFF.

The gene calls are TRBV6-5 and TRBJ2-7; 7 bases match TRBD1. This CDR3 has 15 residues. CDR1 MNHEY and CDR2 SVGAGI come from the germline V gene. Germline trimming cut 5 bases from V and 5 bases from J; bases unmatched to any gene: 12. In DNA form, the CDR3 reads TGTGCCAGCAGTCGACCTCGACAGGGTGTAAACGAGCAGTACTTC. It specifies CASSRPRQGVNEQYF.

V gene TRBV7-9 combines with J gene TRBJ2-2; TRBD1 matches 8 bases. The CDR3 has 18 residues. Looked up from germline, CDR1 is SEHNR and CDR2 is FQNEAQ (reference sequence). Trimming removed 2 bases from V and 0 bases from J; junction bases left unmatched: 8. The CDR3 is CASSLPQGALTNTGELFF. CDR3 DNA sequence: TGTGCCAGCAGCTTACCCCAGGGGGCGCTAACGAACACCGGGGAGCTGTTTTTT.